This T cell receptor beta chain stems from a study of T cell responses to AZD1222 COVID-19 vaccine (dated by TCRdb to about 2021). About the study as a whole: AZD1222 recipients whose second dose came at about 4 weeks and those whose second dose came at about 12 weeks were combined into one group, since spike-specific TCR depth and breadth did not differ between the two schedules. Enrollment into the trials was organized by age into subgroups of 18-55, 56-69 and 70-plus years, and those subgroups contained 148, 28 and 57 TCR-sequenced participants, respectively. A total of about 240 trial participants underwent TCR sequencing, of whom about 210 received two doses of AZD1222 and some 26 received two doses of the MenACWY control vaccine. The investigation overall reported the following: No day 14 peak-response samples were available, so repertoires were characterized only after the peak T cell response. Reportedly, almost half of the unique spike-specific TCRs recognized epitopes lying outside the regions that are mutated in the B.1.351 and B.1.1.7 variants. Spike-specific TCR breadth and depth rose significantly after two AZD1222 doses compared with day 0 and with MenACWY recipients. CD4 TCRs associated with the vaccine covered the entire spike protein, and the dominant responses were in regions 160-218 and 743-854. In the small 56-69-year group, the increase in depth fell short of significance, most likely because of low power. Participants were mostly white British, with more females than males. The authors suggested clonal diversity may have been underestimated. Conclusions about previously exposed vaccinees are limited because only six or seven AZD1222 recipients were SARS-CoV-2 seropositive at baseline.

The table lists this clone with a few counts. This receptor's antigen is unknown. No qualities accompany the bases; no much larger clone lies one base away. According to the study, the label for this sample's time point signals: baseline before first vaccination. Vaccinee samples were obtained from the UK trials COV001 and COV002, which included a single-blind randomized controlled phase 2/3 trial of AZD1222 (ChAdOx1 nCoV-19) in healthy adults. For TCRbeta chain sequencing, PBMC samples were collected from trial participants at day 0 and at day 28 after the second dose. The CDR3 contains 15 residues, cysteine and phenylalanine counted. Only CDR3 DNA is held: 45 bases, read in frame from base 1. Sequences MNHEY (CDR1) and SVGAGI (CDR2) are obtained from the germline V gene. V ends up 6 bases short and J 0 bases short, with an unmatched junction base count of 7. The CDR3 regions of human TCRbeta chains were analyzed by immunosequencing. Per the authors' processing: Repertoire TCRs were checked for matches against a reference library of SARS-CoV-2-specific TCRs that had been generated using the MIRA antigen-specificity platform. Breadth was defined as the fraction of unique TCRs that were SARS-CoV-2-associated, and depth was defined as the fraction of total T cells that were SARS-CoV-2-associated. Using the MIRA data, each spike-specific TCR was mapped to the spike region that the TCR reacts to and placed in a CD4 or CD8 class. Log10-transformed breadth and depth values were compared by one-way ANOVA with Sidak's multiple comparisons tests. TCRdb took this table from immuneACCESS and kept in-frame rearrangements with V and J called. Such tables lack part of the clones; where checked against another copy, unresolved V genes explain under half of the gap, and the rest is unexplained. That table is the source of V, J and clone size, and D and trimming were worked out from the DNA. A total of about 140,000 clones appear in this sample, less than 95% of them only once. Together, the top ten hold 1.3% to 1.5% of the sample.

The chain uses TRBV6-5 and TRBJ1-2; a stretch of 7 junction bases matches TRBD1. The starting material was peripheral blood, obtained on day 0 of AZD1222 vaccination. The receptor's source is an adult in good health. The DNA sequence follows: TGTGCCAGCAGGTTATACAGGGGTGCTAACTATGGCTACACCTTC. Its amino acids are CASRLYRGANYGYTF.